The present T cell receptor beta chain was sequenced within a study of control samples from healthy donors and cancer patients. This clone came up once. The table came from immunoSEQ multiplex PCR; TCRdb's copy has only in-frame clones and leaves some out. The table records tens of thousands of clones, approximately 90% of them present only once. With 3 bases clipped from V and 3 bases from J, the junction kept 4 bases outside the gene matches. The CDR3 has 14 amino acids. Germline CDR1 LGHDT, CDR2 YNNKEL (reference sequence). V is TRBV3-1 (or the pseudogene TRBV3-2) and J is TRBJ1-2; 7 bases fit TRBD1. Input material: blood. The origin of this receptor is a woman aged 70 to 79 in good health. The CDR3 sequence is CASSHKGADYGYTF. The CDR3 coding sequence is TGTGCCAGCAGCCATAAGGGGGCCGACTATGGCTACACCTTC.